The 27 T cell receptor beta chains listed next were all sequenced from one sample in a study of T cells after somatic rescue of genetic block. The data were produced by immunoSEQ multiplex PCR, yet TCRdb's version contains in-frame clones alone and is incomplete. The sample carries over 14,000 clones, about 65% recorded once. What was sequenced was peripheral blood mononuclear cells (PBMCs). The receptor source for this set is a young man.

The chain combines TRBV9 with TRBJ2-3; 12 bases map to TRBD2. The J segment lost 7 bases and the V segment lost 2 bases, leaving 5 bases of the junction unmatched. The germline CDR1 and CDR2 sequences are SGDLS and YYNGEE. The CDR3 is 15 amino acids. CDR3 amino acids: CASSVLAGGLNTQYF. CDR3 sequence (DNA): TGTGCCAGCAGCGTTCTAGCGGGAGGGCTTAATACGCAGTATTTT. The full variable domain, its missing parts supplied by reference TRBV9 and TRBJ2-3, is DSGVTQTPKHLITATGQRVTLRCSPRSGDLSVYWYQQSLDQGLQFLIQYYNGEERAKGNILERFSAQQFPDLHSELNLSSLELGDSALYFCASSVLAGGLNTQYFGPGTRLTVL.

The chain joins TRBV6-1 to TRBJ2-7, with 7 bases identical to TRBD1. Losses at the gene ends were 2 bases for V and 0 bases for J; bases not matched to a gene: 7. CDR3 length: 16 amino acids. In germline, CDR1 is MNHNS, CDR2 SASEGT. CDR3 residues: CASSEFRGSTSYEQYF. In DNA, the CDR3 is TGTGCCAGCAGTGAATTCAGGGGGAGTACCTCCTACGAGCAGTACTTC.

CDR3 loop: CASSHGRIYEQYF. The CDR3, as DNA: TGTGCCAGCAGCCATGGACGGATCTACGAGCAGTACTTC. The chain recombines TRBV14 with TRBJ2-7; no definite D call. The CDR3 runs 13 residues. Looked up from germline, CDR1 is SGHDN and CDR2 is FVKESK. The V gene lost 3 bases and the J gene lost 3 bases, with 9 bases spanning the gap.

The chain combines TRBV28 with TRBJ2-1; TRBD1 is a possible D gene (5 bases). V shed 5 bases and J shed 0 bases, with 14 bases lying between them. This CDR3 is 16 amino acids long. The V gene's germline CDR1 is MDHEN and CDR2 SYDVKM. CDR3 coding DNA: TGTGCCAGCAGTCTGGTCCAAAGGGGCTCCTACAATGAGCAGTTCTTC. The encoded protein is CASSLVQRGSYNEQFF.

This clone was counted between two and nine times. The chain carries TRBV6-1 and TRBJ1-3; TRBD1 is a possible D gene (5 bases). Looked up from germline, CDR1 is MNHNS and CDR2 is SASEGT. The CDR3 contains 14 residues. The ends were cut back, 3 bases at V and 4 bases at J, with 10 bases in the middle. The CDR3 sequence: CASSDRVAGNTIYF. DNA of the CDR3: TGTGCCAGCAGTGACAGGGTAGCGGGAAACACCATATATTTT.

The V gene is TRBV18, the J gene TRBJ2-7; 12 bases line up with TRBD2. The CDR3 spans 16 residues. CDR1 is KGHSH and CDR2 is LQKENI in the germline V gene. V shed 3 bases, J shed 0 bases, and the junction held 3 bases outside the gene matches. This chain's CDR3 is CASSPWTSGISYEQYF. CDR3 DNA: TGTGCCAGCTCACCTTGGACTAGCGGGATCTCCTACGAGCAGTACTTC.

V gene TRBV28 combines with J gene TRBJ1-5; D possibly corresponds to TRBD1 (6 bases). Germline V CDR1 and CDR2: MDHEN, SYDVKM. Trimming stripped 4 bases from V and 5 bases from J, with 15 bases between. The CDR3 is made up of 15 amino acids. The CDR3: CASSWTASLYQPQHF. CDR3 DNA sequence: TGTGCCAGCAGTTGGACAGCAAGCCTTTATCAGCCCCAGCATTTT. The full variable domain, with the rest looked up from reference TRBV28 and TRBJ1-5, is DVKVTQSSRYLVKRTGEKVFLECVQDMDHENMFWYRQDPGLGLRLIYFSYDVKMKEKGDIPEGYSVSREKKERFSLILESASTNQTSMYLCASSWTASLYQPQHFGDGTRLSIL.

The CDR3 DNA reads TGCGCCAGCAGCTTGTTTAGCGGGAGGGCCTTCACAGATACGCAGTATTTT. This codes for CASSLFSGRAFTDTQYF. The chain links TRBV5-1 to TRBJ2-3; 11 nucleotides align to TRBD2. This CDR3 has 17 residues. The trim removed 1 base at V and 2 bases at J, leaving 6 bases unmatched. Germline V gene lookup returns CDR1 SGHRS and CDR2 YFSETQ.

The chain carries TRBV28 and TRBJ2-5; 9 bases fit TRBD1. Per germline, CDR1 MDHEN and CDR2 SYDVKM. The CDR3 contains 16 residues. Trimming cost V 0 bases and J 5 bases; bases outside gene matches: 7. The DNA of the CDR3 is TGTGCCAGCAGTTTATGGAGGACAGGGGAGTTTGAGACCCAGTACTTC. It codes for CASSLWRTGEFETQYF.

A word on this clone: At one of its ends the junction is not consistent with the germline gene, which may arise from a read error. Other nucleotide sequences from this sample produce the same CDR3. In DNA, the CDR3 is TGTGCTAGCTCACCAACGGGGGACTCCTACGAGCAGTACTTC. Its protein is CASSPTGDSYEQYF. The V and J genes are TRBV18 and TRBJ2-7; D is possibly TRBD2 (6 bases). Germline V gene data show CDR1 as KGHSH and CDR2 as LQKENI. The CDR3 consists of 14 residues.

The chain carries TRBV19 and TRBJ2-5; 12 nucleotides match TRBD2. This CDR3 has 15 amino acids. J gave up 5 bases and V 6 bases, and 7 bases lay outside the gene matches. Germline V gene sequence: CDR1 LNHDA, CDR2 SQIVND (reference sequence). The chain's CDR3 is CASRASGRAGETQYF. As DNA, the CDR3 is TGTGCCAGTAGGGCTAGCGGGAGGGCCGGGGAGACCCAGTACTTC.

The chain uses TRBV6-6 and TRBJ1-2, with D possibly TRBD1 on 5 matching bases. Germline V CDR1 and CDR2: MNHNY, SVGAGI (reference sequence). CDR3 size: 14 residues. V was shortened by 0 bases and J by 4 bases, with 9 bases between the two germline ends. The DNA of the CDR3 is TGTGCCAGCAGTTACTCCCGGGACGGCTATGGCTACACCTTC. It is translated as CASSYSRDGYGYTF.

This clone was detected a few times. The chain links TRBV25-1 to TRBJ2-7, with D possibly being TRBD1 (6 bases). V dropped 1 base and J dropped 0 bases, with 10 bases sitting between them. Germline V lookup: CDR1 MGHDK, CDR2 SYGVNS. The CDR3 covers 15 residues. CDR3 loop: CASSESGTPSYEQYF. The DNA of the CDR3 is TGTGCCAGCAGTGAATCGGGGACACCCTCCTACGAGCAGTACTTC.

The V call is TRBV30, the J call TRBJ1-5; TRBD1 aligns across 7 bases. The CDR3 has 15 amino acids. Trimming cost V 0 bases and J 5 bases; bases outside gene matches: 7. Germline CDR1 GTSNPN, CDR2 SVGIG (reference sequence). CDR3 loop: CAWSVQWTGYQPQHF. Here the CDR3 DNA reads TGTGCCTGGAGTGTACAATGGACAGGATATCAGCCCCAGCATTTT.

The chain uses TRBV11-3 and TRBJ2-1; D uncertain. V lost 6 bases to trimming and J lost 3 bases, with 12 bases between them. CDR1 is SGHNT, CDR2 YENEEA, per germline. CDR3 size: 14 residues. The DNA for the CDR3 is TGTGCCAGCAGTTCCCACCCGGGCTACAATGAGCAGTTCTTC. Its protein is CASSSHPGYNEQFF.

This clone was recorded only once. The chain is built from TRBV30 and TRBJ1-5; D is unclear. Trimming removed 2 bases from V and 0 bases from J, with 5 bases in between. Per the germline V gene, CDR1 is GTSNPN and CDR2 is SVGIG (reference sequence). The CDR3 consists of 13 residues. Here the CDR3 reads CAWSRRSNQPQHF. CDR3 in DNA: TGTGCCTGGAGTAGGCGTAGCAATCAGCCCCAGCATTTT.

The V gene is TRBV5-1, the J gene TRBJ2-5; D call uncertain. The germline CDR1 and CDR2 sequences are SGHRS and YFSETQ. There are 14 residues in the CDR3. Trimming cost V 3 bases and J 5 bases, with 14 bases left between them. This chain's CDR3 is CASSSRQAGETQYF. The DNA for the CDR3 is TGCGCCAGCAGCTCTCGCCAGGCTGGGGAGACCCAGTACTTC.

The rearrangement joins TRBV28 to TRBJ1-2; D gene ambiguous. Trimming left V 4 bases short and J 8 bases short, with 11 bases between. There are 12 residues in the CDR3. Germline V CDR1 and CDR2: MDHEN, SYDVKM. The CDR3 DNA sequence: TGTGCCAGCAGTTCGCCGAGGGAGGGCTACACCTTC. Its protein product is CASSSPREGYTF.

CDR3 coding DNA: TGTGCCAGCAGCAAATACGGGACTAGCCCCAATGAGCAGTTCTTC. This codes for CASSKYGTSPNEQFF. The V call is TRBV21-1, the J call TRBJ2-1; the table's D call, TRBD2, has no DNA check behind it. TRBV21-1 constitutes a pseudogene. The CDR3 runs 15 residues.

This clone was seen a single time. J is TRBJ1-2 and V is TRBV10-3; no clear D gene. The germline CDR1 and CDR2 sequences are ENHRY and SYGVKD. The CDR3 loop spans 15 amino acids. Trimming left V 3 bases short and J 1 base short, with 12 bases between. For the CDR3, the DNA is TGTGCCATCAGTGAAACAGCCCTTATTAACTATGGCTACACCTTC. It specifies CAISETALINYGYTF.

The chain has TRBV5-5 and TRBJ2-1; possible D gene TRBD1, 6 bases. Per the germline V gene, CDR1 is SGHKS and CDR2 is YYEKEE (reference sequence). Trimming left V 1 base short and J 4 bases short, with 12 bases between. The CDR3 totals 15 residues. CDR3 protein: CASSLQAGAYNEQFF. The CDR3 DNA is TGTGCCAGCAGCTTGCAGGCAGGGGCATACAATGAGCAGTTCTTC. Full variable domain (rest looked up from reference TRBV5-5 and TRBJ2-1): DAGVTQSPTHLIKTRGQQVTLRCSPISGHKSVSWYQQVLGQGPQFIFQYYEKEERGRGNFPDRFSARQFPNYSSELNVNALLLGDSALYLCASSLQAGAYNEQFFGPGTRLTVL.

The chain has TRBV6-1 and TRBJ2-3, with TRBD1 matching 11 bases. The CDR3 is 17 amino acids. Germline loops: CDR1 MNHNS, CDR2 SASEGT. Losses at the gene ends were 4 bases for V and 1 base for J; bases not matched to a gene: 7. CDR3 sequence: CASSGRTGGRGTDTQYF. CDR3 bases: TGTGCCAGCAGTGGCAGGACAGGGGGCCGGGGCACAGATACGCAGTATTTT.

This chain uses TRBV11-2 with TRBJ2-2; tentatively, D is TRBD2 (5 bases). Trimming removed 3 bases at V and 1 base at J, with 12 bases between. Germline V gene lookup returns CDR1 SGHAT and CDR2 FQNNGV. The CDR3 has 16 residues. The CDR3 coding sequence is TGTGCCAGCAGCTTCCGGGGAACCCTGAACACCGGGGAGCTGTTTTTT. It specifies CASSFRGTLNTGELFF.

CDR3: CASSLMGARGEQYF. The CDR3 DNA sequence: TGCGCCAGCAGCTTGATGGGGGCGAGGGGGGAGCAGTACTTC. V and J are TRBV4-1 and TRBJ2-7, with D possibly matching TRBD1 (6 bases). The CDR3 is 14 amino acids. Trimming shortened V by 5 bases and J by 7 bases, and 18 bases separated the two germline ends. Germline values: CDR1 MGHRA, CDR2 YSYEKL.

The CDR3 loop is CASSLDRNGEQYF. The CDR3 DNA sequence: TGTGCCAGCAGCTTAGACAGGAACGGCGAGCAGTACTTC. V and J are TRBV11-2 and TRBJ2-7; the D is unclear. Trimming removed 0 bases from V and 6 bases from J, with 9 bases in between. This CDR3 is 13 amino acids long. Germline V gene data show CDR1 as SGHAT and CDR2 as FQNNGV.

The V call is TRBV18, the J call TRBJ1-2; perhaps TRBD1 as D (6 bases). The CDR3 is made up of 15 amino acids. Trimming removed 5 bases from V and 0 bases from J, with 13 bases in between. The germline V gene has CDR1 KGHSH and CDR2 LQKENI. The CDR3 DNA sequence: TGTGCCAGCTCATTTACAGGGTTCGCTAACTATGGCTACACCTTC. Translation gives CASSFTGFANYGYTF.

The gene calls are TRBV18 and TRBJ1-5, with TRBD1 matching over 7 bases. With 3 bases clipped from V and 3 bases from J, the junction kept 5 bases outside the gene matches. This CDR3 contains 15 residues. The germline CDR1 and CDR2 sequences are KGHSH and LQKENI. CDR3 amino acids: CASSPDRANNQPQHF. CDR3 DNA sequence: TGTGCCAGCTCACCTGACAGGGCCAACAATCAGCCCCAGCATTTT.